Included here is one TCR beta chain sequence, with context. Its antigen is not identified. Sequence at one end of the junction differs from germline and may be a read error. The data were obtained in a study of vaccination effects on CD4 cells after COVID-19. Assay used: immunoSEQ multiplex PCR; TCRdb lists only in-frame clones, some missing. The repertoire includes around 19,000 clones, approximately 72% of them detected once, and roughly a tenth sits in the top ten. Study-wide results and caveats: In vaccinees who were healthy, merely 1 out of 255 vaccine-induced clones cross-reacted with common cold coronaviruses. Late post-vaccination samples showed marked contraction of infection- and vaccine-induced clones.

After expansion with viral peptide pools in the ViraFEST assay, antigen-specific CD4+ T cells were sequenced. Subsequent to roughly 9 days of culture, CD4+ T cells were isolated. All vaccine recipients tested negative for nucleocapsid antibodies and had never contracted SARS-CoV-2 infection. Each culture well received under 2.5 million PBMC. These cells were then cultured in IMDM with about 9.1 IU/ml IL-2 and 7.5 to 10 ug/ml peptides. Half the medium was replaced with IL-2 medium on days 3 and 7. Germline CDR1 is MNHNS and CDR2 is SASEGT. The CDR3 is 14 residues long. The chain couples TRBV6-1 to TRBJ1-5; weak D call: TRBD1 (5 bases). The TCR originated in a human donor who received a COVID-19 vaccine. Source: CD4+ T cells from PBMCs cultured with HCoV-NL63 spike peptides, taken before COVID-19 vaccination. The CDR3 sequence: CASSSTASSQPQHF. The DNA of the CDR3 is TGTGCCAGCAGCTCGACAGCTAGCAGTCAGCCCCAGCATTTT.